The T cell receptor beta chain described here comes from a study of cytomegalovirus exposure and HLA in healthy donors. V lost 0 bases to trimming and J lost 5 bases, with 16 bases between them. The CDR3 has 16 amino acids. CDR1 is LGHNA, CDR2 YSLEER, per germline. Profiling relied on immunoSEQ multiplex PCR, and the TCRdb table lists in-frame clones only, not all of them. The data contain 150,000 to 200,000 clones, around 86% of them seen just once; the ten biggest clones take up around 7.2%. Details on this clone: The antigen is unknown.

Study findings and constraints: For cytomegalovirus status, the classifier reportedly gave diagnoses with high specificity and sensitivity. The study labeled fewer than 200 TCR beta chains cytomegalovirus-associated.

Input material: PBMCs. The clonotype originates from a man aged 25-45 years in good health and CMV-seropositive. The chain recombines TRBV4-3 with TRBJ2-5; TRBD1 might be the D (5 bases). The chain's CDR3 is CASSQDFGADTETQYF. The CDR3 DNA reads as TGCGCCAGCAGCCAAGATTTTGGGGCGGATACGGAGACCCAGTACTTC.